The 9 T cell receptor beta chains presented below share a single source sample, sequenced in a study of T-cell reconstitution after alpha-beta-depleted transplantation in children. Preparation of the TCRbeta library involved a method that used unique molecular identifiers. TCRdb ran MiXCR on the PCR reads and lists one entry per CDR3 protein. Altogether 200,000 or so distinct CDR3 sequences are present, around 5.9% being singletons, with the ten largest covering roughly 4.8%. Sequenced material: PBMCs, taken before TCRalphabeta/CD19-depleted stem cell transplant. All receptors derive from a girl in the first two years of life with combined immunodeficiency, due to receive a stem cell transplant.

This clonotype was counted ten times or more. The rearrangement links TRBV4-2 to TRBJ2-7; D may be TRBD1 (6 bases). The germline CDR1 and CDR2 sequences are LGHNA and YNFKEQ. The CDR3 is 18 amino acids. Between the trimmed V and J ends, which lost 1 base and 6 bases, there was a span of 25 bases. The DNA of the CDR3 is TGTGCCAGCAGCCAAGCTACGTCCGGACAGCAGGGCTCGAGCGAGCAGTACTTC. Residues: CASSQATSGQQGSSEQYF.

The V and J genes are TRBV5-4 and TRBJ1-2; perhaps TRBD1 as D (6 bases). This CDR3 has 14 amino acids. Germline-derived CDR1 and CDR2 are SGHNT and YYREEE (reference sequence). Trimming cost V 1 base and J 5 bases, with 12 bases left between them. The CDR3 DNA reads TGTGCCAGCAGCTTGCCCGGTAGGGGGTATGGCTACACCTTC. It codes for CASSLPGRGYGYTF.

In regard to this clonotype: With a much larger clone just one base away, this may be a read error. The chain uses TRBV19 and TRBJ1-1; D may be TRBD1 (6 bases). The length of the CDR3 is 12 residues. CDR1 is LNHDA and CDR2 is SQIVND in the germline V gene (reference sequence). Trimming left V 4 bases short and J 4 bases short, with 7 bases between. CDR3 sequence (DNA): TGTGCCAGTAGTAAAGGGGGCACTGAAGCTTTCTTT. Translation: CASSKGGTEAFF.

This clonotype was seen many times. The chain links TRBV29-1 to TRBJ2-3; D is ambiguous. CDR3 length: 14 amino acids. The germline gives CDR1 SQVTM, CDR2 ANQGSEA. Trimming left V 5 bases short and J 2 bases short, with 14 bases between. The CDR3, as DNA: TGCAGCGTTCAGGACGGATTTTACACAGATACGCAGTATTTT. Translated: CSVQDGFYTDTQYF.

This clonotype was detected many times. The chain uses TRBV12-3 or TRBV12-4 and TRBJ2-7, with D possibly being TRBD2 (6 bases). The CDR3 is 14 amino acids. V shed 8 bases and J shed 2 bases, with 16 bases lying between them. CDR3 DNA sequence: TGTGCCAGCGTCCCGGAGGGACGAACCTACGAGCAGTACTTC. Residues: CASVPEGRTYEQYF.

This clonotype was seen ten or more times. V and J are TRBV28 and TRBJ2-5, with 8 bases that match TRBD2. The CDR3 has 16 residues. V shed 3 bases and J 1 base; nucleotides not matched to a gene: 7. Germline V gives CDR1 MDHEN, CDR2 SYDVKM. The CDR3 DNA reads as TGTGCCAGCAGTTTGTATTCGGGGGGGACCCAAGAGACCCAGTACTTC. This sequence encodes CASSLYSGGTQETQYF. The full variable domain, its missing parts supplied by reference TRBV28 and TRBJ2-5, is DVKVTQSSRYLVKRTGEKVFLECVQDMDHENMFWYRQDPGLGLRLIYFSYDVKMKEKGDIPEGYSVSREKKERFSLILESASTNQTSMYLCASSLYSGGTQETQYFGPGTRLLVL.

This clonotype was counted between two and nine times. J is TRBJ2-7 and V is TRBV6-1; TRBD1 matches at 10 bases. The CDR3 consists of 14 residues. J was trimmed by 9 bases and V by 3 bases; bases with no gene match: 8. Germline V lookup: CDR1 MNHNS, CDR2 SASEGT. CDR3 nucleotides: TGTGCCAGCAGTGACCCCGACAGGGGGCAGGCGCAGTACTTC. The encoded protein is CASSDPDRGQAQYF.

This clonotype was observed at least ten times. This rearrangement joins TRBV20-1 to TRBJ2-1; 7 bases are shared with TRBD2. Germline CDR1 and CDR2: DFQATT and SNEGSKA (reference sequence). The V segment lost 6 bases and the J segment 4 bases; nucleotides outside the gene matches: 6. The CDR3 runs to 13 residues. The CDR3 here is CSAGGSGYNEQFF. The CDR3 coding sequence is TGCAGTGCAGGCGGGAGCGGGTACAATGAGCAGTTCTTC.

In its sample, this clonotype was seen many times. V and J are TRBV9 and TRBJ2-2; maybe TRBD1 (6 bases). Germline V lookup: CDR1 SGDLS, CDR2 YYNGEE. The CDR3 contains 13 residues. V was cut by 7 bases and J by 6 bases, with 13 bases left in between. CDR3 bases: TGTGCCAGCCAACAGGGAAGCGCCGGGGAGCTGTTTTTT. It specifies CASQQGSAGELFF. The whole variable domain, filled in from reference TRBV9 and TRBJ2-2, reads DSGVTQTPKHLITATGQRVTLRCSPRSGDLSVYWYQQSLDQGLQFLIQYYNGEERAKGNILERFSAQQFPDLHSELNLSSLELGDSALYFCASQQGSAGELFFGEGSRLTVL.